One sample yielded the 2 T cell receptor beta chains listed below, sequenced in a study of neurological immune-mediated disorders. TCRdb reanalysed the 5' RACE reads using MiXCR and keeps one entry per CDR3 protein. The sample yields approximately 21,000 distinct CDR3 sequences, about 6% seen once. The specimen sequenced was CD8+ T cells from blood. The receptors were sampled from a man in his late teens or twenties in good health.

The sample holds many counts of this clonotype. This rearrangement joins TRBV7-9 to TRBJ1-1, with D possibly being TRBD1 (6 bases). The CDR3 totals 13 residues. Germline CDR1 is SEHNR and CDR2 is FQNEAQ (reference sequence). V was trimmed by 3 bases and J by 7 bases, leaving 12 bases between them. Written as DNA, the CDR3 is TGTGCCAGCAGCTTTACAGGGTATGGTGAAGCTTTCTTT. As protein: CASSFTGYGEAFF.

This clonotype has ten or more counts. This sequence joins TRBV5-1 and TRBJ2-5; D is possibly TRBD1 or TRBD2 (5 bases each). V lost 5 bases and J 0 bases, leaving 11 bases between the germline ends. The CDR3 consists of 14 residues. CDR1 and CDR2 from the germline V gene are SGHRS and YFSETQ. The CDR3: CASRGEMYQETQYF. The CDR3 DNA sequence: TGCGCCAGCAGGGGGGAGATGTACCAAGAGACCCAGTACTTC.